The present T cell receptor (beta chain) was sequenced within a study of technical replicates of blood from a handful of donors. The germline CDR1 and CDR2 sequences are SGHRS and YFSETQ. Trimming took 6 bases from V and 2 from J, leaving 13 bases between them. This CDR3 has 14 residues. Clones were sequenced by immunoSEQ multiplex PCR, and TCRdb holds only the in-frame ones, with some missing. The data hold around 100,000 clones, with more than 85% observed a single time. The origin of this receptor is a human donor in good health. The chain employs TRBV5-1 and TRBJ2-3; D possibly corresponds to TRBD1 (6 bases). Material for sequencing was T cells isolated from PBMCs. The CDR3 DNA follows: TGCGCCAGCATGGGGGCCTGGTCCACAGATACGCAGTATTTT. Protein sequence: CASMGAWSTDTQYF. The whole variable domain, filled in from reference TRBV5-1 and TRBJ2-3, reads KAGVTQTPRYLIKTRGQQVTLSCSPISGHRSVSWYQQTPGQGLQFLFEYFSETQRNKGNFPGRFSGRQFSNSRSEMNVSTLELGDSALYLCASMGAWSTDTQYFGPGTRLTVL.